This T cell receptor beta chain was retrieved from a study of shared clonotypes between healthy human individuals. Study-level information: Samples came from a couple of female and a few male donors aged 18 to 49. Findings and caveats of the study: Rarefaction demonstrated incomplete sorted-subset sequencing despite large depth.

This clone has only a few counts. Its antigen is as yet unknown. Each subset's genomic DNA was shared equally among a number of immunoSEQ plates. Original analysis: ImmunoSEQ sequences covered only the junction and lacked quality scores; filtering therefore differed. Sequencing used immunoSEQ multiplex PCR; TCRdb keeps in-frame clones, though not all of them. D and trimming were read from the DNA, whereas the V and J calls and clone size are those reported in that table. Of approximately 2.5 million clones listed, 90% to 95% are singletons. From germline, CDR1 is SGHAT and CDR2 FQNNGV. This CDR3 contains 12 residues. Trimming removed 1 base from V and 9 bases from J, with 6 bases in between.

The receptor was isolated from a man aged 18 to 29 in good health. Sequencing used naive CD4+ T cells sorted from blood. Subset indicated: CD45RA+ positively selected. This rearrangement joins TRBV11-2 to TRBJ2-2; D gene uncertain. This chain's CDR3 is CASSLGGRELFF. The CDR3 DNA reads as TGTGCCAGCAGCTTAGGGGGAAGGGAGCTGTTTTTT.